What follows are 28 T cell receptor beta chains derived from one specimen sequenced in a study of radiotherapy plus CTLA-4 blockade in lung cancer. Using immunoSEQ multiplex PCR, the repertoire was profiled, and TCRdb retains in-frame clones only, with some absent. The sample contains 35,000 to 40,000 clones, about 85% of which appear only once. The sample in question was peripheral blood, obtained from a patient treated with radiotherapy plus ipilimumab. The source of these receptors is a human donor with non-small cell lung cancer who had stable disease on radiotherapy plus ipilimumab.

V and J are TRBV9 and TRBJ2-5; 7 bases map to TRBD1. The CDR3 is 14 residues long. Germline lookup yields CDR1 SGDLS and CDR2 YYNGEE. The V and J ends lost 6 bases and 1 base, in that order; junction bases with no gene match: 6. In DNA form, the CDR3 reads TGTGCCAGCAACCGGGACAGAGCCCAAGAGACCCAGTACTTC. It translates to CASNRDRAQETQYF. Filled out from reference TRBV9 and TRBJ2-5, the complete variable domain reads DSGVTQTPKHLITATGQRVTLRCSPRSGDLSVYWYQQSLDQGLQFLIQYYNGEERAKGNILERFSAQQFPDLHSELNLSSLELGDSALYFCASNRDRAQETQYFGPGTRLLVL.

A few counts support this clone. The gene calls are TRBV4-1 and TRBJ2-5; 9 bases fit TRBD2. This CDR3 region has 14 residues. CDR1 is MGHRA and CDR2 is YSYEKL in the germline V gene. V gave up 6 bases and J gave up 5 bases; unmatched junction bases: 7. CDR3 sequence: CASSPASGIETQYF. Written as DNA, the CDR3 is TGCGCCAGCAGTCCTGCTAGCGGGATCGAGACCCAGTACTTC.

The genes are TRBV7-2 and TRBJ2-7, with D perhaps TRBD2 (5 bases). Germline V lookup: CDR1 SGHTA, CDR2 FQGNSA. The CDR3 extends over 13 amino acids. V lost 8 bases, J lost 5 bases, and 16 bases lay in between. The CDR3 nucleotides read TGTGCCAGCGGCCGTGGAGGTATCAACGAGCAGTACTTC. Its translation is CASGRGGINEQYF.

The J gene is TRBJ1-2, the V gene TRBV5-4; a weak D match, TRBD1 (6 bases). The CDR3 loop spans 15 amino acids. The V gene's germline CDR1 is SGHNT and CDR2 YYREEE (reference sequence). The ends were cut back, 7 bases at V and 2 bases at J, with 18 bases in the middle. The chain's CDR3 is CASASGTRTNYGYTF. The DNA for the CDR3 is TGTGCCAGCGCTTCCGGGACACGCACGAACTATGGCTACACCTTC.

The chain has TRBV5-1 and TRBJ2-7; TRBD1 matches 9 bases. CDR1 SGHRS and CDR2 YFSETQ come from the germline V gene. CDR3 length: 14 residues. With 0 bases clipped from V and 5 bases from J, the junction kept 3 bases outside the gene matches. The CDR3 sequence: CASSLARTGDEQYF. In DNA, the CDR3 is TGCGCCAGCAGCTTGGCTAGGACAGGGGACGAGCAGTACTTC.

The rearrangement uses TRBV19 and TRBJ1-1; D gene ambiguous. CDR3 length: 13 amino acids. Germline values: CDR1 LNHDA, CDR2 SQIVND (reference sequence). V was pared by 3 bases and J by 0 bases, with 5 bases between. CDR3 in DNA: TGTGCCAGTAGTATCTCCCTGAACACTGAAGCTTTCTTT. This codes for CASSISLNTEAFF.

The table lists this clone with a few counts. The chain has TRBV27 and TRBJ2-5; possibly TRBD1 for D (5 bases). Germline CDR1 MNHEY, CDR2 SMNVEV (reference sequence). V lost 5 bases, J lost 5 bases, and 21 bases lay in between. This CDR3 comprises 16 residues. This CDR3 is CASSPSSIPDIETQYF. DNA of the CDR3: TGTGCCAGCAGTCCCTCTTCCATTCCGGACATCGAGACCCAGTACTTC.

This clone was detected a few times. The chain carries TRBV6-4 and TRBJ2-5; 11 nucleotides align to TRBD2. V lost 5 bases, J lost 2 bases, and 4 bases stayed unmatched. The CDR3 has 15 residues. Germline-derived CDR1 and CDR2 are MRHNA and SNTAGT. Written as DNA, the CDR3 is TGTGCCAGCAGTCTACTAGCGGGAGAGCAAGAGACCCAGTACTTC. It encodes CASSLLAGEQETQYF.

Regarding this clone: In the same sample, other DNA sequences code for this CDR3. This sequence joins TRBV7-8 and TRBJ1-1; 7 nucleotides agree with TRBD1. The CDR3 spans 16 residues. The V gene end was trimmed by 1 base and the J gene end by 5 bases; junction bases not matched to a gene: 10. Germline assignment: CDR1 SGHVS and CDR2 FQNEAQ. The CDR3 here is CASSLVEGARGTEAFF. The CDR3 bases are TGTGCCAGCAGCTTAGTGGAGGGGGCAAGGGGAACTGAAGCTTTCTTT. Filled out from reference TRBV7-8 and TRBJ1-1, the complete variable domain reads GAGVSQSPRYKVAKRGQDVALRCDPISGHVSLFWYQQALGQGPEFLTYFQNEAQLDKSGLPSDRFFAERPEGSVSTLKIQRTQQEDSAVYLCASSLVEGARGTEAFFGQGTRLTVV.

The chain is built from TRBV19 and TRBJ1-5; possibly TRBD1 for D (5 bases). V lost 0 bases and J 1 base, leaving 7 bases between the germline ends. There are 15 residues in the CDR3. The germline V gene has CDR1 LNHDA and CDR2 SQIVND (reference sequence). The DNA for the CDR3 is TGTGCCAGTAGTATAGAAGCAGGGAGCAATCAGCCCCAGCATTTT. The encoded protein is CASSIEAGSNQPQHF.

V usage is TRBV4-3 and J usage is TRBJ2-7, with D maybe TRBD2 (6 bases). The CDR3 loop spans 15 amino acids. CDR1 is LGHNA, CDR2 YSLEER, per germline. V lost 3 bases and J lost 3, with 15 bases in between. This CDR3 is CASSQTTPGLYEQYF. The CDR3 coding sequence is TGCGCCAGCAGCCAGACAACCCCGGGACTCTACGAGCAGTACTTC.

The chain uses TRBV27 and TRBJ2-3; a weak D match, TRBD2 (6 bases). Trimming removed 3 bases at V and 8 bases at J, with 12 bases between. CDR1 and CDR2 (germline): MNHEY, SMNVEV (reference sequence). CDR3 size: 13 residues. The CDR3 loop reads CASSLRGMATQYF. Here the CDR3 DNA reads TGTGCCAGCAGTTTGCGGGGTATGGCTACGCAGTATTTT.

The chain is built from TRBV7-9 and TRBJ1-1; 8 nucleotides match TRBD1. The germline V gene encodes CDR1 SEHNR and CDR2 FQNEAQ (reference sequence). The trim removed 7 bases at V and 3 bases at J, leaving 7 bases unmatched. This CDR3 spans 14 amino acids. CDR3 nucleotides: TGTGCCAGCAACAAAGCAGGGGGCGACACTGAAGCTTTCTTT. It codes for CASNKAGGDTEAFF.

The chain carries TRBV6-1 and TRBJ2-3, with D perhaps matching TRBD2 (5 bases). Germline V lookup: CDR1 MNHNS, CDR2 SASEGT. V was shortened by 5 bases and J by 5 bases, with 11 bases between the two germline ends. The CDR3 is made up of 13 amino acids. CDR3 residues: CASSLFGGDTQYF. Written as DNA, the CDR3 is TGTGCCAGCAGTCTATTTGGAGGAGATACGCAGTATTTT.

Written as DNA, the CDR3 is TGTGCCAGCAGCTCGCGGGATTTTTTCTACGAGCAGTACTTC. This gives the protein CASSSRDFFYEQYF. The V call is TRBV27, the J call TRBJ2-7; tentatively, D is TRBD2 (6 bases). This CDR3 comprises 14 residues. Germline lookup yields CDR1 MNHEY and CDR2 SMNVEV (reference sequence). Trimming left V 6 bases short and J 3 bases short, with 15 bases between.

This chain joins TRBV7-3 and TRBJ2-2; 7 positions agree with TRBD1. In germline, CDR1 is SGHTA, CDR2 FQGTGA. The V gene end was trimmed by 4 bases and the J gene end by 4 bases; junction bases not matched to a gene: 6. The CDR3 runs 15 residues. In nucleotides, the CDR3 is TGTGCCAGCAGCTCCCAGGGGGTCGGCACCGGGGAGCTGTTTTTT. Amino acids: CASSSQGVGTGELFF.

The chain has TRBV27 and TRBJ2-1, with TRBD1 as a possible D gene (6 bases). Trimming cost V 2 bases and J 9 bases, with 17 bases left between them. The CDR3 totals 15 residues. Germline loops: CDR1 MNHEY, CDR2 SMNVEV (reference sequence). CDR3 coding DNA: TGTGCCAGCAGTTTACGGGGAAGGGGGTCAAGTGAGCAGTTCTTC. It yields the protein CASSLRGRGSSEQFF.

Comments on this clone: Other nucleotide sequences from this sample produce the same CDR3. V is TRBV7-9 and J is TRBJ1-2, with D maybe TRBD1 (5 bases). V was pared by 5 bases and J by 4 bases, with 11 bases between. In germline, CDR1 is SEHNR, CDR2 FQNEAQ (reference sequence). The CDR3 runs 13 residues. The DNA for the CDR3 is TGTGCCAGCAGCGGAGACAGTATCTATGGCTACACCTTC. Amino acids: CASSGDSIYGYTF. Looking up the rest from reference TRBV7-9 and TRBJ1-2 gives the full variable domain: DTGVSQNPRHKITKRGQNVTFRCDPISEHNRLYWYRQTLGQGPEFLTYFQNEAQLEKSRLLSDRFSAERPKGSFSTLEIQRTEQGDSAMYLCASSGDSIYGYTFGSGTRLTVV.

This chain connects TRBV7-8 to TRBJ2-7, with a tentative D call TRBD2 (5 bases). There are 15 residues in the CDR3. The germline V gene has CDR1 SGHVS and CDR2 FQNEAQ. The V end was cut by 5 bases, the J end by 5 bases, with 19 bases between. The CDR3 reads CASSQNREVNDEQYF. The CDR3 DNA follows: TGTGCCAGCAGCCAGAACCGGGAAGTGAACGACGAGCAGTACTTC. Filled out from reference TRBV7-8 and TRBJ2-7, the complete variable domain reads GAGVSQSPRYKVAKRGQDVALRCDPISGHVSLFWYQQALGQGPEFLTYFQNEAQLDKSGLPSDRFFAERPEGSVSTLKIQRTQQEDSAVYLCASSQNREVNDEQYFGPGTRLTVT.

J is TRBJ2-1 and V is TRBV7-2, with TRBD2 identical over 11 bases. In germline, CDR1 is SGHTA, CDR2 FQGNSA. This CDR3 has 15 amino acids. J lost 6 bases, V lost 4 bases, and 5 bases had no gene match. DNA for the CDR3: TGTGCCAGCAGCTCGGCCGGACTAGCGGGCAATGAGCAGTTCTTC. Translated, it gives CASSSAGLAGNEQFF.

The CDR3 nucleotides read TGTGCCAGCTCAGGCTACACTGAAGCTTTCTTT. It is translated as CASSGYTEAFF. The chain recombines TRBV28 with TRBJ1-1; no clear D. The V and J ends lost 8 bases and 3 bases respectively, with 7 bases between them. Germline V lookup: CDR1 MDHEN, CDR2 SYDVKM. The CDR3 has 11 amino acids.

V is TRBV30 and J is TRBJ2-7, with a tentative D call TRBD1 (5 bases). CDR3 length: 15 amino acids. V lost 4 bases and J lost 5, with 21 bases in between. Germline CDR1 reads GTSNPN; CDR2 reads SVGIG (reference sequence). CDR3 region: CAWNRKGISLDEQYF. The CDR3 DNA reads as TGTGCCTGGAATAGGAAGGGGATTTCTCTCGACGAGCAGTACTTC.

This clone showed up just a few times. The CDR3 sequence: CASSQDPARDTQYF. Here the CDR3 DNA reads TGTGCCAGCAGCCAAGATCCAGCTAGAGATACGCAGTATTTT. The rearrangement links TRBV4-2 to TRBJ2-3, with unresolved D. Trimming shortened V by 0 bases and J by 5 bases, and 9 bases separated the two germline ends. Germline V gives CDR1 LGHNA, CDR2 YNFKEQ. The CDR3 is made up of 14 amino acids.

This chain joins TRBV19 and TRBJ2-1; tentatively, D is TRBD2 (5 bases). V gave up 3 bases and J gave up 3 bases, with 15 bases separating them. The CDR3 is 16 amino acids. In germline, CDR1 is LNHDA, CDR2 SQIVND (reference sequence). The CDR3 DNA sequence: TGTGCCAGTAGTATTGAATGGACGGGGAGCTACAATGAGCAGTTCTTC. Its translation is CASSIEWTGSYNEQFF.

This chain links TRBV19 with TRBJ2-5; D may be TRBD1 (6 bases). Germline V gene lookup returns CDR1 LNHDA and CDR2 SQIVND (reference sequence). The CDR3 sequence is 15 residues long. Deletions cut 5 bases from V and 4 bases from J, with 17 bases between. The CDR3 DNA sequence: TGTGCCAGTAGTCCGGGACGTCAGGGGAGAGAGACCCAGTACTTC. It codes for CASSPGRQGRETQYF.

The chain has TRBV10-3 and TRBJ2-1; 11 bases align to TRBD2. Germline assignment: CDR1 ENHRY and CDR2 SYGVKD. V lost 8 bases to trimming and J lost 8 bases; unmatched junction nucleotides: 8. This CDR3 contains 14 residues. The CDR3 protein is CAICSGRASDEQFF. DNA of the CDR3: TGTGCCATCTGTAGCGGGAGGGCCTCCGATGAGCAGTTCTTC.

The rearrangement uses TRBV27 and TRBJ2-5; TRBD2 aligns across 11 bases. The J call could be wrong; TRBJ2-7 is a better fit for the DNA end. The CDR3 covers 15 residues. The germline V gene encodes CDR1 MNHEY and CDR2 SMNVEV (reference sequence). The CDR3 bases are TGTGCCAGCAGTTTATCTAGCGGGAGGGTCTACGAGCAGTACTTC. This codes for CASSLSSGRVYEQYF.

The chain joins TRBV5-1 to TRBJ1-1, with 10 nucleotides matching TRBD1. The V gene's germline CDR1 is SGHRS and CDR2 YFSETQ. This CDR3 region has 15 residues. The J segment lost 2 bases and the V segment lost 4 bases, leaving 5 bases of the junction unmatched. CDR3 loop: CASSERQGANTEAFF. The CDR3 DNA sequence: TGCGCCAGCAGCGAAAGACAGGGGGCAAACACTGAAGCTTTCTTT.